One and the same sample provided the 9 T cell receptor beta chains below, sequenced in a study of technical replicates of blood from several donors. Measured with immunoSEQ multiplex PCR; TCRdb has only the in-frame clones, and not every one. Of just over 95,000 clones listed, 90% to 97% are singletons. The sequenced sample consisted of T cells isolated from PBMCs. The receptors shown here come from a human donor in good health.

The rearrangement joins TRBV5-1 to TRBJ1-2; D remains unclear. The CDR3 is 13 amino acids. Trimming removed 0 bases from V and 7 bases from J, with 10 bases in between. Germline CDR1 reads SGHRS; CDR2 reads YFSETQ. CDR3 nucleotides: TGCGCCAGCAGCTTGGAGCAGGCCTCTGGCTACACCTTC. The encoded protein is CASSLEQASGYTF. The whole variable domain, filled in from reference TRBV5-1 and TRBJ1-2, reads KAGVTQTPRYLIKTRGQQVTLSCSPISGHRSVSWYQQTPGQGLQFLFEYFSETQRNKGNFPGRFSGRQFSNSRSEMNVSTLELGDSALYLCASSLEQASGYTFGSGTRLTVV.

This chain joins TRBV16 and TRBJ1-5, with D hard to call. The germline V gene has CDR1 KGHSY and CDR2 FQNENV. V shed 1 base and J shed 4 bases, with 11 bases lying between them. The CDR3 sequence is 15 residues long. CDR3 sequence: CASSQYGEKNQPQHF. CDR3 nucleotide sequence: TGTGCCAGCAGCCAATATGGGGAGAAAAATCAGCCCCAGCATTTT.

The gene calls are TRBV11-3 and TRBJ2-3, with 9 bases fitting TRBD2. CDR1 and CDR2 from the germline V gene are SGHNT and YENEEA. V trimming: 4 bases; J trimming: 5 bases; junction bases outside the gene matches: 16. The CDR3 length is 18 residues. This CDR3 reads CASSSRYGSGSSGDTQYF. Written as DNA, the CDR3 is TGTGCCAGCAGCTCCCGTTATGGTAGCGGGAGTTCGGGAGATACGCAGTATTTT. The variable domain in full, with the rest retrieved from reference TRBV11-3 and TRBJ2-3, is EAGVVQSPRYKIIEKKQPVAFWCNPISGHNTLYWYLQNLGQGPELLIRYENEEAVDDSQLPKDRFSAERLKGVDSTLKIQPAELGDSAVYLCASSSRYGSGSSGDTQYFGPGTRLTVL.

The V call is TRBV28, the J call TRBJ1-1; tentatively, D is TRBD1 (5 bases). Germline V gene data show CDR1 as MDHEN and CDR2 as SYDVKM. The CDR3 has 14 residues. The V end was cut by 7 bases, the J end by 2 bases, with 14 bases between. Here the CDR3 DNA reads TGTGCCAGCATAAATGGGGGGGTCAACACTGAAGCTTTCTTT. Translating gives CASINGGVNTEAFF.

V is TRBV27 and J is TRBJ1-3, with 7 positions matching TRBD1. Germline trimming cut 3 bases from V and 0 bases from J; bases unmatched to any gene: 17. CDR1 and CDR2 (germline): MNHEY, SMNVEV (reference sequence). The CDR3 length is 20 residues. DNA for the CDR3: TGTGCCAGCAGTTTGCTTCTTTCGGGACAGAGAAGGCCCTCTGGAAACACCATATATTTT. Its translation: CASSLLLSGQRRPSGNTIYF.

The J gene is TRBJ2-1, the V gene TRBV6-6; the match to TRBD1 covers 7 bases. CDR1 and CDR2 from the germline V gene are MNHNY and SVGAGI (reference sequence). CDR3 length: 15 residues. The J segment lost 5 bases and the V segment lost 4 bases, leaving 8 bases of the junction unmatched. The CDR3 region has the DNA TGTGCCAGCAGTTCCCAGGGGGTTTCGGACAATGAGCAGTTCTTC. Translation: CASSSQGVSDNEQFF.

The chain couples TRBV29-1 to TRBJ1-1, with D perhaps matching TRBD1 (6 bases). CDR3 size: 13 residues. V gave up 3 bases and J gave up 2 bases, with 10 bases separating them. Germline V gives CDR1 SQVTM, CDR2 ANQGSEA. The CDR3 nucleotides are TGCAGCGTTGATCGACAGGTAAACACTGAAGCTTTCTTT. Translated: CSVDRQVNTEAFF. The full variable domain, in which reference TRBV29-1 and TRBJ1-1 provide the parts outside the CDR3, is SAVISQKPSRDICQRGTSLTIQCQVDSQVTMMFWYRQQPGQSLTLIATANQGSEATYESGFVIDKFPISRPNLTFSTLTVSNMSPEDSSIYLCSVDRQVNTEAFFGQGTRLTVV.

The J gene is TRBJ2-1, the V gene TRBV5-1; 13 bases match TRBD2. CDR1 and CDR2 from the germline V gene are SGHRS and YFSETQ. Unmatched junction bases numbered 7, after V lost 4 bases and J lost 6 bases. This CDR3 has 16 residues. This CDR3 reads CASSVAGTSGTNEQFF. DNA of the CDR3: TGCGCCAGCAGCGTAGCCGGGACTAGCGGGACCAATGAGCAGTTCTTC.

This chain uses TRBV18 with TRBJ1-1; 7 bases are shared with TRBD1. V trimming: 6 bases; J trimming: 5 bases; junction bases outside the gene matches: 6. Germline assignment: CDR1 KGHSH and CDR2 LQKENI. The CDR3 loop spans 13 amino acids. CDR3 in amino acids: CASSPLRGTEAFF. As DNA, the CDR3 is TGTGCCAGCTCTCCCCTCAGGGGGACTGAAGCTTTCTTT. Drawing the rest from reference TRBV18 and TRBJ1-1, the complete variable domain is NAGVMQNPRHLVRRRGQEARLRCSPMKGHSHVYWYRQLPEEGLKFMVYLQKENIIDESGMPKERFSAEFPKEGPSILRIQQVVRGDSAAYFCASSPLRGTEAFFGQGTRLTVV.